This TCR beta chain was captured in a study of blood T cell repertoires in COVID-19. Germline assignment: CDR1 LGHDT and CDR2 YNNKEL (reference sequence). The CDR3 loop spans 13 amino acids. V gave up 2 bases and J gave up 3 bases, with 7 bases separating them. Repertoires were generated with immunoSEQ multiplex PCR, while TCRdb's copy carries only in-frame clones and drops some. This sample has approximately 250,000 clones; 86% occur once, and the top ten carry about 1.7%. Sequencing was done on a sample of peripheral blood. J is TRBJ1-1 and V is TRBV3-1 (or the pseudogene TRBV3-2), with D hard to call. This TCR was recovered from a woman aged 60-75 years who had recovered from COVID-19. The CDR3: CASSQIRDTEAFF. CDR3 in DNA: TGTGCCAGCAGCCAAATTCGGGACACTGAAGCTTTCTTT.